The sample holds a few counts of the clone carrying this TCR beta chain. The source of the sample is a study of blood T cells in healthy people across ages. Germline CDR1 is SGDLS and CDR2 is YYNGEE. The length of the CDR3 is 12 residues. Deletions cut 0 bases from V and 5 bases from J, with 4 bases between. It was with a sample-barcoded 5' primer and a J-beta primer mix that a second PCR of roughly 7 to 12 cycles was run. TCRdb redid the calling of the 5' RACE reads with MiXCR, one entry per CDR3 protein. This table has 1,300,000 or so distinct CDR3 sequences, roughly 59% appearing once. This chain joins TRBV9 and TRBJ2-3, with D uncertain. Material: blood. The clonotype was recovered from a man younger than 35 in good health. The CDR3 spells CASSVAGDTQYF. The CDR3, as DNA: TGTGCCAGCAGCGTAGCCGGAGATACGCAGTATTTT.